This T cell receptor (beta chain) was sequenced for a study of T-cell reconstitution after alpha-beta-depleted transplantation in children. There are many counts of this clonotype. A TCRbeta library incorporating unique molecular identifiers was prepared. TCRdb reanalysed the PCR reads using MiXCR and keeps one entry per CDR3 protein. The table records roughly 500,000 distinct CDR3 sequences, approximately 10% of them present only once. Unmatched junction bases numbered 5, after V lost 4 bases and J lost 3 bases. CDR1 is MNHEY and CDR2 is SVGAGI in the germline V gene. The CDR3 length is 14 residues. This TCR was recovered from a child younger than 10 with inherited bone marrow failure, due to receive a stem cell transplant. Specimen: PBMCs, collected before TCRalphabeta/CD19-depleted stem cell transplant. V and J are TRBV6-5 and TRBJ2-7; 8 bases agree with TRBD2. CDR3 in amino acids: CASSSSGRYYEQYF. CDR3 sequence (DNA): TGTGCCAGCAGTTCCAGCGGGAGATACTACGAGCAGTACTTC.